The 9 T cell receptor beta chains below come from one sample, sequenced in a study of beta chain features in type 1 diabetes. Study findings and constraints: Moderate but significant shortening of TCRB CDR3s was recorded in all four CD4+ subsets from Type 1 diabetes patients.

The study reverse transcribed the entire isolated RNA, so it sequenced expressed TCRB transcripts. Sequenced by immunoSEQ multiplex PCR; TCRdb stores in-frame clones only, minus some. In the table there are 300,000 to 350,000 clones, approximately 9.9% of which are singletons. These receptors have no identified antigens. Sequencing was carried out using central memory CD4+ T cells from blood. The receptors here all came from a man aged 25-40 years with type 1 diabetes.

This clone was detected only a few times. The chain is built from TRBV7-2 and TRBJ2-3, with D possibly TRBD1 on 6 matching bases. The CDR3 extends over 15 amino acids. Per germline, CDR1 SGHTA and CDR2 FQGNSA. Trimming cost V 2 bases and J 0 bases, with 9 bases left between them. DNA for the CDR3: TGTGCCAGCAGCTTAAGGGGGAGTAGCACAGATACGCAGTATTTT. Encoded protein: CASSLRGSSTDTQYF.

This clone was found a few times. The chain combines TRBV7-2 with TRBJ2-1; TRBD1 is a possible D gene (5 bases). V was clipped by 3 bases and J by 10 bases, with 13 bases between them. The CDR3 runs to 13 residues. Germline V gene sequence: CDR1 SGHTA, CDR2 FQGNSA. The CDR3 DNA sequence: TGTGCCAGCAGCTTGGGCCAGGGAAGGGAGCAGTTCTTC. It translates to CASSLGQGREQFF.

This clone was recorded at least ten times. The V call is TRBV10-3, the J call TRBJ2-6; 10 nucleotides match TRBD1. CDR1 is ENHRY, CDR2 SYGVKD, per germline. The CDR3 runs 18 residues. Trimming cost V 3 bases and J 0 bases; bases outside gene matches: 5. The CDR3 reads CAISDWDRGPSGANVLTF. CDR3 DNA sequence: TGTGCCATCAGTGACTGGGACAGGGGACCCTCTGGGGCCAACGTCCTGACTTTC.

The chain is built from TRBV30 and TRBJ1-1; D remains unclear. Trimming left V 1 base short and J 4 bases short, with 7 bases between. Germline CDR1 is GTSNPN and CDR2 is SVGIG (reference sequence). The CDR3 has 12 residues. The CDR3 DNA reads as TGTGCCTGGAGTGCGGTGGGCACTGAAGCTTTCTTT. Amino acids: CAWSAVGTEAFF.

Of note for this clone: Other DNA sequences in the sample encode the same CDR3. V is TRBV4-3 and J is TRBJ1-6; D is ambiguous. The V end lost 0 bases, the J end lost 9 bases, and 6 bases lay between the germline ends. CDR1 and CDR2 (germline): LGHNA, YSLEER. The CDR3 sequence is 13 residues long. CDR3 loop: CASSQDRSSPLHF. The CDR3 DNA follows: TGCGCCAGCAGCCAAGACAGAAGTTCACCCCTCCACTTT.

The chain couples TRBV27 to TRBJ2-3; TRBD1 aligns across 7 bases. Germline lookup yields CDR1 MNHEY and CDR2 SMNVEV (reference sequence). The J segment lost 4 bases and the V segment lost 4 bases, leaving 14 bases of the junction unmatched. The CDR3 extends over 17 amino acids. This CDR3 is CASSWGQGVYGADTQYF. In DNA, the CDR3 is TGTGCCAGCAGTTGGGGCCAGGGGGTCTATGGCGCAGATACGCAGTATTTT.

This clone was found a few times. The chain has TRBV10-2 and TRBJ2-1; TRBD1 aligns across 7 bases. The germline CDR1 and CDR2 sequences are WSHSY and SAAADI. J lost 3 bases, V lost 10 bases, and 21 bases had no gene match. The length of the CDR3 is 18 residues. Here the CDR3 DNA reads TGCGCCACCACCCACCTTCTGGGAGAGGGGGCCCACTACAATGAGCAGTTCTTC. This gives the protein CATTHLLGEGAHYNEQFF.

The chain has TRBV30 and TRBJ1-1, with 7 bases matching TRBD1. The germline gives CDR1 GTSNPN, CDR2 SVGIG (reference sequence). The CDR3 has 13 residues. V lost 5 bases and J lost 0; bases outside the gene matches: 3. The CDR3 bases are TGTGCCTGGCTACAGGGGATGAACACTGAAGCTTTCTTT. This translates into CAWLQGMNTEAFF. Filled out from reference TRBV30 and TRBJ1-1, the complete variable domain reads SQTIHQWPATLVQPVGSPLSLECTVEGTSNPNLYWYRQAAGRGLQLLFYSVGIGQISSEVPQNLSASRPQDRQFILSSKKLLLSDSGFYLCAWLQGMNTEAFFGQGTRLTVV.

This clone was detected many times. The chain links TRBV4-1 to TRBJ1-2; D gene uncertain. The ends were cut back, 0 bases at V and 4 bases at J, with 15 bases in the middle. The CDR3 is 16 amino acids. Germline-derived CDR1 and CDR2 are MGHRA and YSYEKL. The DNA for the CDR3 is TGCGCCAGCAGCCAAGATTGGGCCGTGGGTGCCTATGGCTACACCTTC. It is translated as CASSQDWAVGAYGYTF.